The 16 T cell receptor beta chains below come from one sample, sequenced in a study of T-cell reconstitution after alpha-beta-depleted transplantation in children listed by TCRdb under 2016. Per the publication, the treatment or condition label means: allogeneic hematopoietic cell transplantation with graft depleted of TCRalphabeta T cells and CD19 B cells. The library was generated by PCR. The sequencer listed for this sample is Illumina HiSeq 2500. TCR library preparation used molecular barcoding, with unique molecular identifiers applied to normalize quantification of the TCRbeta repertoire. Starting from the raw public reads, TCRdb applied fastp trimming at Q25, assembled clones with MiXCR and retained in-frame beta chains. Each entry merges the rows of one CDR3 protein and shows their most common DNA and genes. This sample gives 500,000 to 650,000 distinct CDR3 sequences in total; 10% to 15% of them show up just once. Over 2% of the sample belongs to the ten largest clones.

The material sequenced was PBMCs, mostly from graft donor cells, taken 360 days after TCRalphabeta/CD19-depleted stem cell transplant. Source of these receptors: a male patient between 5 and 17 years old who had a stem cell transplant for acute myeloid leukemia, so the T cells may come from the graft donor.

This clonotype was counted between two and nine times. The gene calls are TRBV4-2 and TRBJ2-5; 13 bases align to TRBD2. The CDR3 runs to 17 residues. After removal of 4 bases from V and 5 bases from J, the junction contained 10 bases not matched to a gene. The germline gives CDR1 LGHNA, CDR2 YNFKEQ. As DNA, the CDR3 is TGTGCCAGCAGCCCGGGGACTAGCGGGAAGGTGGGGGAGACCCAGTACTTC. Its translation: CASSPGTSGKVGETQYF.

This clonotype appeared a few times. This chain connects TRBV20-1 to TRBJ1-3; tentative D call: TRBD1 (5 bases). Germline V gene sequence: CDR1 DFQATT, CDR2 SNEGSKA (reference sequence). V lost 3 bases to trimming and J lost 0 bases, with 9 bases between them. The CDR3 extends over 14 amino acids. CDR3: CSASIDSSGNTIYF. CDR3 bases: TGCAGTGCTAGCATCGACAGCTCTGGAAACACCATATATTTT.

This clonotype has only a few counts. At one end, the junction sequence differs from germline, possibly due to a read error. The chain joins TRBV11-2 to TRBJ2-3; D uncertain. CDR3 length: 17 residues. CDR1 is SGHAT and CDR2 is FQNNGV in the germline V gene. The CDR3 sequence: CASSLEVGLRGTDTQYF. The CDR3 DNA sequence: TGTGCCAGCAGCTTAGAGGTGGGCCTACGAGGCACGGATACGCAGTATTTT.

This clonotype was seen a few times. The chain combines TRBV30 with TRBJ2-3; perhaps TRBD2 as D (5 bases). CDR1 is GTSNPN and CDR2 is SVGIG in the germline V gene (reference sequence). The CDR3 is made up of 13 amino acids. V lost 5 bases and J 2 bases, leaving 11 bases between the germline ends. The CDR3 spells CAWGERDTDTQYF. The CDR3 nucleotides read TGTGCCTGGGGGGAGAGGGACACAGATACGCAGTATTTT.

This clonotype was counted at least ten times. The CDR3 protein is CASSPQPRYTQYF. The CDR3 nucleotides are TGTGCCAGCAGTCCCCAACCCCGATATACGCAGTATTTT. This sequence joins TRBV28 and TRBJ2-3; D gene uncertain. The germline V and J ends were trimmed by 5 bases and 7 bases, with 13 bases remaining between them. The CDR3 loop spans 13 amino acids. Germline V lookup: CDR1 MDHEN, CDR2 SYDVKM. The full variable domain, completed using reference TRBV28 and TRBJ2-3, is DVKVTQSSRYLVKRTGEKVFLECVQDMDHENMFWYRQDPGLGLRLIYFSYDVKMKEKGDIPEGYSVSREKKERFSLILESASTNQTSMYLCASSPQPRYTQYFGPGTRLTVL.

V and J are TRBV6-1 and TRBJ1-5, with 10 bases matching TRBD1. Per germline, CDR1 MNHNS and CDR2 SASEGT. Trimming took 6 bases from V and 6 from J; bases not matched to a gene: 2. CDR3 length: 13 amino acids. CDR3 loop: CASSRDRGQPQHF. CDR3 nucleotide sequence: TGTGCCAGCAGCCGGGACAGGGGTCAGCCCCAGCATTTT.

The chain employs TRBV12-3 or TRBV12-4 and TRBJ2-1; D is perhaps TRBD1 (7 bases). The CDR3 is 16 residues long. V was trimmed by 5 bases and J by 4 bases, leaving 18 bases between them. The CDR3 nucleotides read TGTGCCAGCAGTCCGGACAGGAGGGATTTATACAATGAGCAGTTCTTC. Its protein is CASSPDRRDLYNEQFF.

The chain combines TRBV7-2 with TRBJ2-7, with D possibly being TRBD2 (7 bases). The CDR3 totals 16 residues. V was shortened by 5 bases and J by 2 bases, with 19 bases between the two germline ends. The germline CDR1 and CDR2 sequences are SGHTA and FQGNSA. The CDR3 spells CASSPEGGRWTYEQYF. CDR3 DNA: TGTGCCAGCAGCCCCGAGGGGGGGCGTTGGACCTACGAGCAGTACTTC.

This clonotype was seen many times. This chain joins TRBV6-5 and TRBJ2-7; D is unresolved. The CDR3 covers 11 residues. Germline V gene sequence: CDR1 MNHEY, CDR2 SVGAGI. The V end was cut by 10 bases, the J end by 0 bases, with 7 bases between. The CDR3 loop is CATRGSYEQYF. DNA of the CDR3: TGTGCCACCCGTGGCTCCTACGAGCAGTACTTC.

This clonotype was seen a handful of times. This CDR3 is CAGGIELAGELFF. The DNA of the CDR3 is TGTGCCGGGGGGATCGAGCTGGCCGGGGAGCTGTTTTTT. The gene calls are TRBV6-2 or TRBV6-3 and TRBJ2-2; a possible D gene is TRBD2 (6 bases). Germline CDR1 MNHEY, CDR2 SVGEGT. This CDR3 contains 13 residues. V dropped 11 bases and J dropped 6 bases, with 16 bases sitting between them.

The rearrangement joins TRBV6-2 or TRBV6-3 to TRBJ2-2; 7 bases fit TRBD2. With V trimmed by 5 bases and J by 6 bases, 21 bases remained unmatched. Germline V CDR1 and CDR2: MNHEY, SVGEGT. The CDR3 spans 19 residues. The CDR3 sequence: CASSSQPPGTKVGAGELFF. The CDR3 DNA sequence: TGTGCCAGCAGTAGCCAACCGCCGGGGACTAAGGTCGGGGCCGGGGAGCTGTTTTTT.

The chain employs TRBV20-1 and TRBJ2-1; 15 nucleotides line up with TRBD2. Germline CDR1 DFQATT, CDR2 SNEGSKA (reference sequence). The V gene end was trimmed by 2 bases and the J gene end by 7 bases; junction bases not matched to a gene: 15. The CDR3 is 19 amino acids. The CDR3 protein is CSARPWGLAGGGPTNEQFF. CDR3 nucleotide sequence: TGCAGTGCTAGACCCTGGGGACTAGCGGGAGGAGGGCCTACTAATGAGCAGTTCTTC.

The genes are TRBV7-2 and TRBJ2-5; D possibly corresponds to TRBD1 (6 bases). The V end was cut by 1 base, the J end by 4 bases, with 16 bases between. The CDR3 has 16 amino acids. Looked up from germline, CDR1 is SGHTA and CDR2 is FQGNSA. The CDR3 nucleotides are TGTGCCAGCAGCTTAGTGTCGAGGGGGTCAAGAGAGACCCAGTACTTC. This gives the protein CASSLVSRGSRETQYF.

J is TRBJ2-7 and V is TRBV4-3, with D possibly being TRBD2 (7 bases). Between the trimmed V and J ends, which lost 0 bases and 4 bases, there was a span of 22 bases. The CDR3 length is 18 residues. CDR1 and CDR2 from the germline V gene are LGHNA and YSLEER. The DNA for the CDR3 is TGCGCCAGCAGCCAAGATACAAGCGGGACACTCCGGGGATACGAGCAGTACTTC. Translation: CASSQDTSGTLRGYEQYF.

The rearrangement joins TRBV5-1 to TRBJ1-6, with no clear D. This CDR3 is 13 amino acids long. Germline lookup yields CDR1 SGHRS and CDR2 YFSETQ. The V end lost 0 bases, the J end lost 12 bases, and 10 bases lay between the germline ends. CDR3: CASSLASGVPLHF. The CDR3 DNA is TGCGCCAGCAGCTTGGCCAGCGGCGTACCCCTCCACTTT.

This clonotype was found a few times. The V and J genes are TRBV7-3 and TRBJ2-1; the match to TRBD2 covers 7 bases. The ends lost 3 bases at V and 9 bases at J; junction bases unmatched: 14. The CDR3 covers 16 residues. CDR1 SGHTA and CDR2 FQGTGA come from the germline V gene. The chain's CDR3 is CASSFGGRGVVGEQFF. The DNA of the CDR3 is TGTGCCAGCAGCTTTGGCGGGAGAGGGGTAGTTGGTGAGCAGTTCTTC.